This TCR beta chain was identified in a study of PD-L1 blockade in urothelial cancer. Germline V gene data show CDR1 as LGHNA and CDR2 as YNFKEQ. V lost 4 bases, J lost 2 bases, and 11 bases lay in between. The CDR3 covers 14 residues. The table came from immunoSEQ multiplex PCR; TCRdb's copy has only in-frame clones and leaves some out. The sample shows approximately 100,000 clones, over 80% of them seen only once. The rearrangement uses TRBV4-2 and TRBJ1-1, with a weak D call TRBD1 (6 bases). The sequencing here drew on PBMCs, taken around atezolizumab (anti-PD-L1) treatment. This sequence originates from a woman older than 75 with urothelial cancer. CDR3 amino acids: CASSPDRRNTEAFF. The CDR3 nucleotides are TGTGCCAGCAGCCCCGACAGGCGTAACACTGAAGCTTTCTTT.